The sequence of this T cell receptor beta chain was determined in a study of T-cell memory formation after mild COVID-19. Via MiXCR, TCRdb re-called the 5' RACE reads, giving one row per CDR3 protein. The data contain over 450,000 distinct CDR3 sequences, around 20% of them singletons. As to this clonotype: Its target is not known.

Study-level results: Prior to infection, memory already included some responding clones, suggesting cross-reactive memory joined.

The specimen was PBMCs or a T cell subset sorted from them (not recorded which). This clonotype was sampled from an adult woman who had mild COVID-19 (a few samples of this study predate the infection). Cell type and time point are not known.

The CDR3 DNA sequence: TGTGCCAGCAGCGTAGGCCCGGGACAGATGGGGGGCTACACCTTC. Translated: CASSVGPGQMGGYTF. The rearrangement uses TRBV9 and TRBJ1-2; TRBD1 agrees at 7 bases. This CDR3 is 15 amino acids long. V shed 0 bases and J 8 bases; nucleotides not matched to a gene: 10. Germline lookup yields CDR1 SGDLS and CDR2 YYNGEE.